Presented here are 24 T cell receptor beta chains from one specimen sequenced in a study of T-cell memory formation after mild COVID-19. From the 5' RACE reads, TCRdb called clonotypes with MiXCR, one entry per CDR3 protein. This table holds under 600,000 distinct CDR3 sequences, approximately 21% found once. The sequencing input was PBMCs or a T cell subset sorted from them (not recorded which). The receptors come from an adult woman who had mild COVID-19 (a few samples of this study predate the infection). Cell type and time point are not known.

The chain combines TRBV11-3 with TRBJ2-7, with 12 nucleotides matching TRBD1. The CDR3 loop spans 15 amino acids. CDR1 is SGHNT, CDR2 YENEEA, per germline. Losses at the gene ends were 5 bases for V and 5 bases for J; bases not matched to a gene: 7. The CDR3 protein is CASSGGTGGYDEQYF. The CDR3 nucleotides read TGTGCCAGCAGCGGGGGGACAGGGGGCTATGACGAGCAGTACTTC.

The sample holds a few counts of this clonotype. DNA of the CDR3: TGTGCCAGCAGCTTAGATATGAGGGACAATGAGCAGTTCTTC. Translated, it gives CASSLDMRDNEQFF. The genes are TRBV11-2 and TRBJ2-1, with D perhaps TRBD2 (5 bases). V dropped 0 bases and J dropped 5 bases, with 8 bases sitting between them. Germline assignment: CDR1 SGHAT and CDR2 FQNNGV. The length of the CDR3 is 14 residues.

This clonotype was observed a few times. The chain couples TRBV29-1 to TRBJ2-1, with 11 bases identical to TRBD2. Losses at the gene ends were 4 bases for V and 6 bases for J; bases not matched to a gene: 2. Germline assignment: CDR1 SQVTM and CDR2 ANQGSEA. The CDR3 totals 13 residues. The CDR3 loop reads CSVAGLAGNEQFF. The CDR3 DNA follows: TGCAGCGTTGCCGGACTAGCGGGCAATGAGCAGTTCTTC.

This chain uses TRBV20-1 with TRBJ1-5, with 8 bases matching TRBD1. The CDR3 covers 15 residues. Germline values: CDR1 DFQATT, CDR2 SNEGSKA (reference sequence). Trimming took 1 base from V and 0 from J; bases not matched to a gene: 2. The CDR3 reads CSARGQGLSNQPQHF. Written as DNA, the CDR3 is TGCAGTGCTAGAGGACAGGGGCTTAGCAATCAGCCCCAGCATTTT.

This chain connects TRBV7-2 to TRBJ2-3, with no clear D. V lost 6 bases and J lost 1, with 14 bases in between. Germline V lookup: CDR1 SGHTA, CDR2 FQGNSA. CDR3 length: 15 amino acids. This CDR3 is CASSPTLRGTDTQYF. DNA of the CDR3: TGTGCCAGCAGTCCCACTTTAAGGGGCACAGATACGCAGTATTTT.

V gene TRBV24-1 combines with J gene TRBJ2-2; D unresolved. The germline V gene has CDR1 KGHDR and CDR2 SFDVKD. This CDR3 has 15 residues. V lost 6 bases and J 0 bases, leaving 10 bases between the germline ends. The DNA for the CDR3 is TGTGCCACCAGTTTGGGGTTCGCGAACACCGGGGAGCTGTTTTTT. Encoded protein: CATSLGFANTGELFF.

The genes are TRBV5-1 and TRBJ2-3, with a weak D call TRBD2 (6 bases). The CDR3 is made up of 14 amino acids. Trimming shortened V by 0 bases and J by 4 bases, and 9 bases separated the two germline ends. In germline, CDR1 is SGHRS, CDR2 YFSETQ. In DNA, the CDR3 is TGCGCCAGCAGCTTGGCTAGCGAGGCAGATACGCAGTATTTT. Translated: CASSLASEADTQYF.

The V call is TRBV7-2, the J call TRBJ1-1; 12 bases line up with TRBD1. The CDR3 has 14 residues. From germline, CDR1 is SGHTA and CDR2 FQGNSA. The junction had 5 bases not matched to a gene; V was cut back by 11 bases and J by 1 base. CDR3 bases: TGTGCCTGGAGGGGACAGGGGGCGAACACTGAAGCTTTCTTT. This codes for CAWRGQGANTEAFF.

This sequence joins TRBV11-2 and TRBJ2-3; TRBD2 aligns across 9 bases. V shed 3 bases and J 0 bases; nucleotides not matched to a gene: 4. CDR3 length equals 16 residues. The germline V gene has CDR1 SGHAT and CDR2 FQNNGV. The CDR3 region has the DNA TGTGCCAGCAGCTTTCTAGCGGGGTCTAGCACAGATACGCAGTATTTT. Residues: CASSFLAGSSTDTQYF.

This sequence joins TRBV18 and TRBJ2-3; 8 nucleotides match TRBD2. The CDR3 loop spans 16 amino acids. Germline V gene data show CDR1 as KGHSH and CDR2 as LQKENI. V shed 2 bases, J shed 0 bases, and the junction held 4 bases outside the gene matches. The CDR3 reads CASSPTSGLSTDTQYF. The CDR3 nucleotides are TGTGCCAGCTCACCAACTAGCGGCCTTAGCACAGATACGCAGTATTTT. The variable domain in full, with the rest retrieved from reference TRBV18 and TRBJ2-3, is NAGVMQNPRHLVRRRGQEARLRCSPMKGHSHVYWYRQLPEEGLKFMVYLQKENIIDESGMPKERFSAEFPKEGPSILRIQQVVRGDSAAYFCASSPTSGLSTDTQYFGPGTRLTVL.

This sequence joins TRBV24-1 and TRBJ2-2; 9 bases fit TRBD1. V trimming: 4 bases; J trimming: 1 base; junction bases outside the gene matches: 6. The CDR3 is made up of 17 amino acids. Germline V lookup: CDR1 KGHDR, CDR2 SFDVKD. This chain's CDR3 is CATSDHWDRENTGELFF. Written as DNA, the CDR3 is TGTGCCACCAGTGACCACTGGGACAGGGAGAACACCGGGGAGCTGTTTTTT.

This clonotype occurred many times. The chain employs TRBV20-1 and TRBJ1-1; maybe TRBD1 (5 bases). V gave up 3 bases and J gave up 0 bases, with 14 bases separating them. The CDR3 contains 15 residues. Germline CDR1 DFQATT, CDR2 SNEGSKA (reference sequence). The CDR3 region has the DNA TGCAGTGCTAGCCCCGGGGCAGCGTTGAACACTGAAGCTTTCTTT. Its translation: CSASPGAALNTEAFF.

This clonotype appeared a few times. CDR3 in amino acids: CASSQDSEVSVTEAFF. The CDR3 bases are TGCGCCAGCAGCCAAGATTCGGAGGTCTCGGTCACTGAAGCTTTCTTT. V is TRBV4-1 and J is TRBJ1-1, with unresolved D. CDR1 is MGHRA, CDR2 YSYEKL, per germline. The ends were cut back, 0 bases at V and 4 bases at J, with 15 bases in the middle. The CDR3 extends over 16 amino acids.

This clonotype was seen a handful of times. The J gene is TRBJ2-5, the V gene TRBV7-9; D possibly corresponds to TRBD1 (5 bases). This CDR3 contains 18 residues. V was pared by 4 bases and J by 4 bases, with 25 bases between. Germline CDR1 is SEHNR and CDR2 is FQNEAQ (reference sequence). CDR3 bases: TGTGCCAGCAGCTCGGCTAGGGCCCCCTCCCAGGGTGGAGAGACCCAGTACTTC. Translating gives CASSSARAPSQGGETQYF.

This chain uses TRBV29-1 with TRBJ2-3; tentative D call: TRBD2 (6 bases). This CDR3 spans 13 amino acids. The V gene lost 7 bases and the J gene lost 5 bases, with 16 bases spanning the gap. Germline values: CDR1 SQVTM, CDR2 ANQGSEA. This CDR3 is CSAVAVLIDTQYF. The CDR3, as DNA: TGCAGCGCCGTAGCGGTTCTCATAGATACGCAGTATTTT.

A few counts support this clonotype. V and J are TRBV3-2 and TRBJ2-7; the table's D call TRBD2 went unverified against the DNA. TRBV3-2 is assigned pseudogene status. The CDR3 has 19 residues. CDR3 region: CASSQGNTQALAGPSEQYF. The CDR3 nucleotides read TGTGCCAGCAGCCAAGGGAATACGCAGGCACTAGCGGGACCGAGCGAGCAGTACTTC.

The CDR3 sequence is CAISGSTSVANVLTF. CDR3 nucleotide sequence: TGTGCCATCAGTGGGAGCACGAGCGTGGCCAACGTCCTGACTTTC. The chain links TRBV10-3 to TRBJ2-6; no firm D call. V was pared by 4 bases and J by 6 bases, with 13 bases between. The CDR3 length is 15 residues. Germline lookup yields CDR1 ENHRY and CDR2 SYGVKD.

This clonotype turned up a few times. This chain connects TRBV4-1 to TRBJ1-2; D not certain. The germline V gene has CDR1 MGHRA and CDR2 YSYEKL. The CDR3 length is 14 residues. With 1 base removed from V and 4 bases from J, the gap between germline ends came to 10 bases. The DNA for the CDR3 is TGCGCCAGCAGCCAAGGTGGTATCGTCTATGGCTACACCTTC. Amino acid sequence: CASSQGGIVYGYTF.

This clonotype was observed a few times. The genes are TRBV7-2 and TRBJ2-1; D gene uncertain. The germline V gene has CDR1 SGHTA and CDR2 FQGNSA. Trimming removed 2 bases at V and 5 bases at J, with 10 bases between. CDR3 length: 14 amino acids. CDR3 sequence reads: CASSLWYRDNEQFF. The CDR3 DNA reads as TGTGCCAGCAGCTTATGGTACAGAGACAATGAGCAGTTCTTC.

The J gene is TRBJ2-3, the V gene TRBV18, with D unclear. Germline V lookup: CDR1 KGHSH, CDR2 LQKENI. Trimming left V 2 bases short and J 8 bases short, with 11 bases between. There are 13 residues in the CDR3. DNA for the CDR3: TGTGCCAGCTCACCAGCCTCTTCGGGTACGCAGTATTTT. Translation: CASSPASSGTQYF.

This clonotype was found a few times. The chain joins TRBV19 to TRBJ2-5; TRBD2 aligns across 7 bases. With V trimmed by 1 base and J by 2 bases, 7 bases remained unmatched. Germline-derived CDR1 and CDR2 are LNHDA and SQIVND (reference sequence). The CDR3 runs 16 residues. CDR3 nucleotides: TGTGCCAGTAGTATAGCCAGGACTAGGGCACAAGAGACCCAGTACTTC. It codes for CASSIARTRAQETQYF.

There are a few counts of this clonotype. The chain combines TRBV4-3 with TRBJ2-1; D is possibly TRBD2 (5 bases). This CDR3 contains 15 residues. Per germline, CDR1 LGHNA and CDR2 YSLEER. Trimming took 1 base from V and 2 from J, leaving 9 bases between them. CDR3 nucleotide sequence: TGCGCCAGCAGCCAAGCCGGGAACGCCTACAATGAGCAGTTCTTC. Protein: CASSQAGNAYNEQFF.

This clonotype has only a few counts. The genes are TRBV9 and TRBJ2-3; no firm D call. Germline assignment: CDR1 SGDLS and CDR2 YYNGEE. The CDR3 consists of 12 residues. Trimming left V 2 bases short and J 5 bases short, with 6 bases between. The CDR3 coding sequence is TGTGCCAGCAGCGTTTCTAGAGATACGCAGTATTTT. Translating it yields CASSVSRDTQYF.

In its sample, this clonotype was seen a few times. The chain joins TRBV5-1 to TRBJ2-7; D could derive from TRBD1 or TRBD2 (6 bases each). In germline, CDR1 is SGHRS, CDR2 YFSETQ. The CDR3 sequence is 14 residues long. V lost 9 bases and J lost 3, with 19 bases in between. The CDR3 spells CATNQGEDSYEQYF. In DNA form, the CDR3 reads TGCGCCACCAACCAAGGGGAGGACAGCTACGAGCAGTACTTC.